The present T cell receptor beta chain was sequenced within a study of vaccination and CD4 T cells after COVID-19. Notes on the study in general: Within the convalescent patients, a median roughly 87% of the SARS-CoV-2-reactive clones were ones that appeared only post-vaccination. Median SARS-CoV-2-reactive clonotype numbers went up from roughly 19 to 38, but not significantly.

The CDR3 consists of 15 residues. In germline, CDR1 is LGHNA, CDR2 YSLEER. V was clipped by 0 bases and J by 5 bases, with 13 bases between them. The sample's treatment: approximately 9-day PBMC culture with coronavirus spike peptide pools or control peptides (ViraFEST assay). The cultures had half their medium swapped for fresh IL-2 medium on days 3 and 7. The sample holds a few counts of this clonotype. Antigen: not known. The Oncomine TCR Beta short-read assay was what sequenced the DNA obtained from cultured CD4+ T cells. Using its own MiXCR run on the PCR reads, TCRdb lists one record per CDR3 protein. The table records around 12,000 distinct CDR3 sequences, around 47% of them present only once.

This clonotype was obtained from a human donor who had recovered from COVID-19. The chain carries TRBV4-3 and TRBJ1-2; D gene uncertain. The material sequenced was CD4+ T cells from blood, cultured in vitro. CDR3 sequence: CASSQELGFEYGYTF. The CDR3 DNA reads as TGCGCCAGCAGCCAAGAGCTGGGGTTCGAGTATGGCTACACCTTC.